The 6 T cell receptor beta chains listed next were all sequenced from one sample in a study of T-cell reconstitution after alpha-beta-depleted transplantation in children. Library preparation (for TCRbeta) was performed with unique molecular identifiers. TCRdb re-derived calls from the PCR reads in MiXCR, one entry per CDR3 protein. The sample yields a few hundred thousand distinct CDR3 sequences, 43% seen once. This sample comprised PBMCs, obtained before TCRalphabeta/CD19-depleted stem cell transplant. The origin of the receptors is a girl aged 2-10 years with aplastic anemia, due to receive a stem cell transplant.

The table lists this clonotype with a few counts. This chain links TRBV5-1 with TRBJ2-3; D might be TRBD2 (6 bases). V lost 4 bases and J 4 bases, leaving 10 bases between the germline ends. CDR1 and CDR2 from the germline V gene are SGHRS and YFSETQ. The CDR3 loop spans 13 amino acids. The CDR3 nucleotides are TGCGCCAGCAGCGCTAGCGCCGCAGATACGCAGTATTTT. Translating it yields CASSASAADTQYF.

This clonotype was counted ten times or more. The rearrangement uses TRBV7-2 and TRBJ2-1; D not certain. The CDR3 covers 10 residues. The germline gives CDR1 SGHTA, CDR2 FQGNSA. The V end was cut by 3 bases, the J end by 10 bases, with 4 bases between. Written as DNA, the CDR3 is TGTGCCAGCAGCTTCAACGAGCAGTTCTTC. The encoded protein is CASSFNEQFF.

This clonotype occurred a few times. This rearrangement joins TRBV5-1 to TRBJ2-7; TRBD2 aligns across 7 bases. V was clipped by 1 base and J by 1 base; unmatched bases: 5. Germline V CDR1 and CDR2: SGHRS, YFSETQ. The CDR3 sequence is 15 residues long. CDR3 coding DNA: TGCGCCAGCAGCTTGAGGGAGGGCGGGTCCTACGAGCAGTACTTC. It yields the protein CASSLREGGSYEQYF. Drawing the rest from reference TRBV5-1 and TRBJ2-7, the complete variable domain is KAGVTQTPRYLIKTRGQQVTLSCSPISGHRSVSWYQQTPGQGLQFLFEYFSETQRNKGNFPGRFSGRQFSNSRSEMNVSTLELGDSALYLCASSLREGGSYEQYFGPGTRLTVT.

This clonotype came up a few times. The chain is built from TRBV4-2 and TRBJ2-3; D perhaps matches TRBD2 (6 bases). Trimming took off 2 bases at V and 4 bases at J, with 13 bases between the two ends. The germline gives CDR1 LGHNA, CDR2 YNFKEQ. This CDR3 region has 15 residues. CDR3 sequence: CASSQMELAADTQYF. The CDR3 DNA reads as TGTGCCAGCAGCCAAATGGAGTTAGCGGCAGATACGCAGTATTTT.

This clonotype was found a few times. V and J are TRBV7-9 and TRBJ2-7, with D unclear. The V end lost 7 bases, the J end lost 0 bases, and 13 bases lay between the germline ends. In germline, CDR1 is SEHNR, CDR2 FQNEAQ (reference sequence). The CDR3 totals 14 residues. CDR3 DNA sequence: TGTGCCAGCACCGTATCAGGTGTCTCCTACGAGCAGTACTTC. Encoded protein: CASTVSGVSYEQYF.

The CDR3 nucleotides read TGCAGCGTTGAAGCACAGGGGAGGTATTTCACCTACAATGAGCAGTTCTTC. It yields the protein CSVEAQGRYFTYNEQFF. The V call is TRBV29-1, the J call TRBJ2-1; D is perhaps TRBD1 (7 bases). CDR1 is SQVTM and CDR2 is ANQGSEA in the germline V gene. The ends were cut back, 1 base at V and 2 bases at J, with 18 bases in the middle. The CDR3 has 17 residues.